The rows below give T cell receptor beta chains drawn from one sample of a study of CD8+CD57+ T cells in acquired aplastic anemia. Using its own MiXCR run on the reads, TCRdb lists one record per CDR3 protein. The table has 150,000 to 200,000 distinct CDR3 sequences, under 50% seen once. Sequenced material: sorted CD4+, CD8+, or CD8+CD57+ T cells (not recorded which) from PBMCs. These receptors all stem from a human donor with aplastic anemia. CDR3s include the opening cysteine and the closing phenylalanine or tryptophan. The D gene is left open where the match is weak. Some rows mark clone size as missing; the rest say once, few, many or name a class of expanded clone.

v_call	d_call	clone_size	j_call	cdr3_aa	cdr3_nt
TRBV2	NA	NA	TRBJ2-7	CASSEGRVSYEQYF	TGTGCCAGCAGTGAAGGACGGGTCTCCTACGAGCAGTACTTC
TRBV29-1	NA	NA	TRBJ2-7	CSSFGTGTYEQYF	TGCAGCAGTTTCGGTACAGGGACCTACGAGCAGTACTTC
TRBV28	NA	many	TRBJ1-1	CASSLSVPNTEAFF	TGTGCCAGCAGTTTATCAGTCCCTAACACTGAAGCTTTCTTT
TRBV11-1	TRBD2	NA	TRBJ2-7	CASSLASPWEGEQYF	TGTGCCAGCAGCTTAGCGTCCCCCTGGGAGGGGGAGCAGTACTTC
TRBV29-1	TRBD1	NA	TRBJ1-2	CSVAPGTDYYGYTF	TGCAGCGTGGCGCCCGGGACAGACTACTATGGCTACACCTTC
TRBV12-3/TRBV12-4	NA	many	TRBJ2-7	CASSSSPGRREQYF	TGTGCCAGCAGCTCCTCCCCAGGGCGTCGCGAGCAGTACTTC
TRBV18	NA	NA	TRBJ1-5	CASSPEGWSNQPQHF	TGTGCCAGCTCACCAGAGGGATGGAGCAATCAGCCCCAGCATTTT
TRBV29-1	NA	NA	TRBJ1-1	CSVKTGPEAFF	TGCAGCGTTAAAACCGGGCCTGAAGCTTTCTTT
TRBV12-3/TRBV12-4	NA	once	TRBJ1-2	CASSFIQDYGYTF	TGTGCCAGCAGTTTCATACAGGACTATGGCTACACCTTT
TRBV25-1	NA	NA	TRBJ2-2	CASSGLGNTGELFF	TGTGCCAGCAGTGGCCTGGGAAACACCGGGGAGCTGTTTTTT
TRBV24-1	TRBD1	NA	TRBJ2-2	CATSDRGQGETGELFF	TGTGCCACCAGTGATCGGGGACAGGGGGAAACCGGGGAGCTGTTTTTT
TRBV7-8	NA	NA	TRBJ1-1	CASSVSRDTEAFF	TGTGCCAGCAGCGTATCAAGGGACACTGAAGCTTTCTTT
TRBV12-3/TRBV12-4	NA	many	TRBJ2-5	CASSLGGQGGQETQYF	TGTGCCAGCAGTTTAGGGGGCCAGGGGGGGCAAGAGACCCAGTACTTC
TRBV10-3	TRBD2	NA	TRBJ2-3	CAISDPGTSDTQYF	TGTGCCATCAGTGACCCCGGGACTAGCGATACGCAGTATTTT
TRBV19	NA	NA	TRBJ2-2	CASSIGSGELFF	TGTGCCAGTAGTATAGGAAGCGGGGAGCTGTTTTTT
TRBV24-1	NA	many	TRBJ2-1	CATSAPGEAAYNEQFF	TGTGCCACCAGTGCCCCCGGGGAAGCCGCCTACAATGAGCAGTTCTTC
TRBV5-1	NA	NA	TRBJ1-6	CASSLGQDTYNSPLHF	TGCGCCAGCAGCTTGGGGCAAGACACATATAATTCACCCCTCCACTTT
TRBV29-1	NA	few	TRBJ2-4	CSVAELAKNIQYF	TGCAGCGTTGCCGAATTAGCCAAAAACATTCAGTACTTC
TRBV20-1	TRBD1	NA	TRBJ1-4	CSASSGTGYEKLFF	TGCAGTGCTAGTTCCGGGACAGGGTACGAAAAACTGTTTTTT
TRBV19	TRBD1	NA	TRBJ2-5	CASSHDRGETQYF	TGTGCCAGTAGCCACGACAGGGGAGAGACCCAGTACTTC
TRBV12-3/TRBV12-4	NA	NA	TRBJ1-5	CASSDVGYGQPQHF	TGTGCCAGCAGTGACGTGGGGTACGGTCAGCCCCAGCATTTT
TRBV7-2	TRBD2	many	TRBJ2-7	CASSLSRTSGRLTYEQYF	TGTGCCAGCAGCCTCTCAAGGACTAGCGGGAGGCTTACCTACGAGCAGTACTTC
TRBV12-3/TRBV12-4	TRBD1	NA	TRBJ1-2	CASSRSTGDYGYTF	TGTGCCAGCAGCCGATCGACAGGGGACTATGGCTACACCTTC
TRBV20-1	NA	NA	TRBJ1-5	CSARRAYNGQPQHF	TGCAGTGCTAGACGGGCCTACAACGGGCAGCCCCAGCATTTT
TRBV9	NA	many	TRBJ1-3	CASSVVSEDTIYF	TGTGCCAGCAGCGTAGTCAGCGAAGACACCATATATTTT
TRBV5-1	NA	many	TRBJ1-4	CASSLAGGLEKLFF	TGCGCCAGCAGCTTGGCCGGGGGGCTCGAAAAACTGTTTTTT
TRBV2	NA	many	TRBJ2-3	CASGQGTGSQYF	TGTGCCAGCGGGCAGGGTACGGGTTCGCAGTATTTT
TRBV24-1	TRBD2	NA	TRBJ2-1	CATSGTSGSISYNEQFF	TGTGCCACCAGTGGGACTAGCGGGAGTATCTCCTACAATGAGCAGTTCTTC
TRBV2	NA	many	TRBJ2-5	CASSEALGGGGTQYF	TGTGCCAGCAGTGAAGCGCTTGGGGGTGGTGGGACCCAGTACTTC
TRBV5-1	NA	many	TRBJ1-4	CASSRSTGRSNEKLFF	TGCGCCAGCAGCCGCTCCACAGGGAGGTCTAATGAAAAACTGTTTTTT
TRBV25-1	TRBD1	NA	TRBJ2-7	CACSADPGQKLYEQYF	TGTGCCTGCAGTGCAGACCCGGGACAGAAACTTTACGAGCAGTACTTC
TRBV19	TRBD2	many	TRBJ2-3	CASSTKRGRIDTQYF	TGTGCCAGTAGTACCAAGCGGGGGAGGATAGATACGCAGTATTTT
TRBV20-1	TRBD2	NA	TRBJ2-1	CSAKRGGEDEQFF	TGCAGTGCTAAACGGGGGGGCGAAGATGAGCAGTTCTTC
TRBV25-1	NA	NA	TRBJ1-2	CASSEGGVSYGYTF	TGCGCCAGCAGTGAAGGGGGAGTAAGCTATGGCTACACCTTC
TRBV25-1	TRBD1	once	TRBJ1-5	CASTPGTDSNQPQHF	TGTGCCAGCACCCCCGGGACAGATAGCAATCAGCCCCAGCATTTT
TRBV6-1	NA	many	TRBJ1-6	CASGRQESNNSPLHF	TGTGCCAGCGGCCGACAGGAAAGTAATAATTCACCCCTCCACTTT
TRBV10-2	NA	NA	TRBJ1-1	CASSQTVPNTEAFF	TGCGCCAGCAGCCAAACCGTGCCTAACACTGAAGCTTTCTTT
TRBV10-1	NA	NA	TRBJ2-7	CASPGGPAYEQYF	TGCGCCAGCCCGGGGGGCCCAGCCTACGAGCAGTACTTC
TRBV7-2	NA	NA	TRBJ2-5	CASSFQGAAQYF	TGTGCCAGCAGTTTTCAGGGAGCGGCCCAGTACTTC
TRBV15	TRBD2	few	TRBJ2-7	CATSTGTSYSYEQYF	TGTGCCACCAGCACCGGGACTAGCTACTCCTACGAGCAGTACTTC
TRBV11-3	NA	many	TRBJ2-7	CASSWGSEYEQYF	TGTGCCAGCAGCTGGGGGTCCGAGTACGAGCAGTACTTC
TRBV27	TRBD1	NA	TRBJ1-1	CASSSSGTGGEAFF	TGTGCCAGCAGCTCCTCAGGAACAGGGGGCGAAGCTTTCTTT
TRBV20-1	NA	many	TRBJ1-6	CSAREGTGLSSPLHF	TGCAGTGCTAGAGAAGGTACAGGGTTGAGTTCACCCCTCCACTTT